What follows are 26 T cell receptor beta chains derived from one specimen sequenced in a study of blood T cell repertoires in COVID-19. Profiling relied on immunoSEQ multiplex PCR, and the TCRdb table lists in-frame clones only, not all of them. The repertoire holds fewer than 200,000 clones, with around 80% as singletons. Sequencing was done on a sample of PBMCs or T cells enriched from blood (not recorded which). All receptors derive from a woman between 45 and 60 years old who had recovered from COVID-19.

The rearrangement links TRBV30 to TRBJ2-5; D uncertain. The length of the CDR3 is 12 residues. Per the germline V gene, CDR1 is GTSNPN and CDR2 is SVGIG (reference sequence). Trimming left V 4 bases short and J 1 base short, with 7 bases between. The CDR3, as DNA: TGTGCCTGGACTCTTTCCCAAGAGACCCAGTACTTC. Amino acid sequence: CAWTLSQETQYF.

The V gene is TRBV11-3, the J gene TRBJ2-2; 9 bases fit TRBD2. V lost 5 bases and J lost 4; bases outside the gene matches: 8. The CDR3 has 16 residues. Germline V gives CDR1 SGHNT, CDR2 YENEEA. DNA for the CDR3: TGTGCCAGCAGCCAATTAGCGGGAGCGGTCACCGGGGAGCTGTTTTTT. This gives the protein CASSQLAGAVTGELFF.

The rearrangement links TRBV28 to TRBJ1-2; no clear D. Germline CDR1 is MDHEN and CDR2 is SYDVKM. With 1 base removed from V and 4 bases from J, the gap between germline ends came to 10 bases. This CDR3 is built from 14 residues. Here the CDR3 DNA reads TGTGCCAGCAGTTTATCTACGGAGGGCTATGGCTACACCTTC. Translated: CASSLSTEGYGYTF.

The chain employs TRBV7-2 and TRBJ2-5; 11 positions agree with TRBD2. Germline CDR1 SGHTA, CDR2 FQGNSA. The length of the CDR3 is 15 residues. The junction had 5 bases not matched to a gene; V was cut back by 5 bases and J by 3 bases. CDR3 protein: CASSKVGLAEETQYF. CDR3 bases: TGTGCCAGCAGCAAAGTGGGACTAGCGGAAGAGACCCAGTACTTC.

The chain combines TRBV27 with TRBJ1-4; unclear D gene. Germline V gene data show CDR1 as MNHEY and CDR2 as SMNVEV (reference sequence). The CDR3 covers 13 residues. V gave up 3 bases and J gave up 4 bases, with 6 bases separating them. DNA for the CDR3: TGTGCCAGCAGTTTGCGCTTTAATGAAAAACTGTTTTTT. Its translation is CASSLRFNEKLFF.

This clone was seen only once. V gene TRBV28 combines with J gene TRBJ1-4, with 9 bases identical to TRBD1. J gave up 6 bases and V 2 bases, and 1 base lay outside the gene matches. CDR3 length equals 14 residues. Germline CDR1 MDHEN, CDR2 SYDVKM. This CDR3 reads CASSLTGGDEKLFF. The CDR3 DNA is TGTGCCAGCAGTTTAACAGGGGGCGATGAAAAACTGTTTTTT.

V gene TRBV10-3 combines with J gene TRBJ1-5; 9 bases are a match to TRBD1. With V trimmed by 6 bases and J by 5 bases, 5 bases remained unmatched. CDR1 is ENHRY and CDR2 is SYGVKD in the germline V gene. This CDR3 contains 14 residues. CDR3 sequence: CAISQQGADQPQHF. The CDR3 region has the DNA TGTGCCATCAGCCAACAGGGGGCGGATCAGCCCCAGCATTTT.

The chain is built from TRBV25-1 and TRBJ2-7, with 8 nucleotides matching TRBD1. CDR1 MGHDK and CDR2 SYGVNS come from the germline V gene. The V and J ends lost 8 bases and 3 bases, in that order; junction bases with no gene match: 6. This CDR3 is 13 amino acids long. CDR3: CASGDRRGYEQYF. The CDR3 DNA follows: TGTGCCAGCGGGGACAGGAGAGGCTACGAGCAGTACTTC.

About this clone itself: In the same sample, other DNA sequences code for this CDR3. The chain combines TRBV5-1 with TRBJ1-1; D not resolved. The length of the CDR3 is 13 residues. Between the trimmed V and J ends, which lost 3 bases and 2 bases, there was a span of 8 bases. Germline-derived CDR1 and CDR2 are SGHRS and YFSETQ. The CDR3 region has the DNA TGCGCCAGCAGCTCGGGTTCCAACACTGAAGCTTTCTTT. It yields the protein CASSSGSNTEAFF.

The chain combines TRBV29-1 with TRBJ2-1, with a possible D match to TRBD2 (5 bases). The CDR3 consists of 14 residues. Germline values: CDR1 SQVTM, CDR2 ANQGSEA. Trimming took 6 bases from V and 1 from J, leaving 13 bases between them. CDR3 amino acids: CSVAGVGSYNEQFF. The CDR3 DNA reads TGCAGCGTCGCGGGTGTCGGTTCCTACAATGAGCAGTTCTTC.

The chain links TRBV9 to TRBJ2-1; 7 nucleotides line up with TRBD2. The CDR3 runs to 14 residues. Germline CDR1 and CDR2: SGDLS and YYNGEE. With 1 base clipped from V and 9 bases from J, the junction kept 7 bases outside the gene matches. The CDR3, as DNA: TGTGCCAGCAGCGTACGGGGTGGGGAGGGTGAGCAGTTCTTC. Protein sequence: CASSVRGGEGEQFF.

The CDR3 sequence is CSVVIREVGANVLTF. CDR3 sequence (DNA): TGCAGCGTTGTCATCAGGGAGGTTGGGGCCAACGTCCTGACTTTC. The chain carries TRBV29-1 and TRBJ2-6; tentative D call: TRBD2 (6 bases). Trimming took off 4 bases at V and 3 bases at J, with 13 bases between the two ends. This CDR3 is built from 15 residues. CDR1 is SQVTM and CDR2 is ANQGSEA in the germline V gene. Supplemented by reference TRBV29-1 and TRBJ2-6, the full variable domain reads SAVISQKPSRDICQRGTSLTIQCQVDSQVTMMFWYRQQPGQSLTLIATANQGSEATYESGFVIDKFPISRPNLTFSTLTVSNMSPEDSSIYLCSVVIREVGANVLTFGAGSRLTVL.

J is TRBJ2-7 and V is TRBV23-1; TRBD2 matches at 8 bases. TRBV23-1 belongs to the ORF category, with a function that is uncertain. Losses at the gene ends were 2 bases for V and 7 bases for J; bases not matched to a gene: 7. There are 14 residues in the CDR3. The CDR3 region is CASSQPRGAEEQYF. In nucleotides, the CDR3 is TGCGCCAGCAGTCAACCGCGGGGGGCAGAAGAGCAGTACTTC.

The table lists this clone with a few counts. J is TRBJ1-6 and V is TRBV6-2 or TRBV6-3; D remains ambiguous. Germline V lookup: CDR1 MNHEY, CDR2 SVGEGT. Trimming removed 2 bases from V and 6 bases from J, with 11 bases in between. The length of the CDR3 is 15 residues. The CDR3 sequence is CASSYRSSFNSPLHF. CDR3 nucleotide sequence: TGTGCCAGCAGTTACCGATCAAGCTTTAATTCACCCCTCCACTTT.

The chain couples TRBV30 to TRBJ1-6; a possible D gene is TRBD1 (6 bases). The CDR3 runs to 13 residues. CDR1 and CDR2 from the germline V gene are GTSNPN and SVGIG (reference sequence). V was trimmed by 4 bases and J by 7 bases, leaving 11 bases between them. CDR3 protein: CAWNRDPNSPLHF. The DNA for the CDR3 is TGTGCCTGGAACAGGGATCCGAATTCACCCCTCCACTTT.

Ten or more counts support this clone. This chain links TRBV19 with TRBJ1-1, with D perhaps TRBD1 (5 bases). Germline V gives CDR1 LNHDA, CDR2 SQIVND (reference sequence). The CDR3 extends over 13 amino acids. Trimming pared 6 bases from V and 2 bases from J, leaving 10 bases between. The CDR3 DNA sequence: TGTGCCAGTAGCACCGGGGGAAACACTGAAGCTTTCTTT. Its translation: CASSTGGNTEAFF.

The chain combines TRBV5-1 with TRBJ2-5; D perhaps matches TRBD2 (6 bases). The CDR3 runs 14 residues. V was trimmed by 3 bases and J by 1 base, leaving 10 bases between them. Germline CDR1 reads SGHRS; CDR2 reads YFSETQ. CDR3 in DNA: TGCGCCAGCAGCTCCGTAGCGGTCCAAGAGACCCAGTACTTC. Translated, it gives CASSSVAVQETQYF.

The rearrangement uses TRBV7-3 and TRBJ2-7; 12 bases line up with TRBD2. CDR3 size: 16 residues. Germline V gene lookup returns CDR1 SGHTA and CDR2 FQGTGA. The ends lost 5 bases at V and 6 bases at J; junction bases unmatched: 11. CDR3 DNA: TGTGCCAGCAGCCGAACGACTAGCGGGAGTGATGCCGAGCAGTACTTC. Translating gives CASSRTTSGSDAEQYF. The full variable domain, in which reference TRBV7-3 and TRBJ2-7 provide the parts outside the CDR3, is GAGVSQTPSNKVTEKGKYVELRCDPISGHTALYWYRQSLGQGPEFLIYFQGTGAADDSGLPNDRFFAVRPEGSVSTLKIQRTERGDSAVYLCASSRTTSGSDAEQYFGPGTRLTVT.

To note about this clone: Since a far larger clone is one base different, this is likely a read error. The chain recombines TRBV7-2 with TRBJ1-2; D is perhaps TRBD1 (6 bases). CDR1 is SGHTA and CDR2 is FQGNSA in the germline V gene. CDR3 size: 14 residues. V lost 1 base and J 4 bases, leaving 10 bases between the germline ends. The CDR3: CASSLGGLGYGYTF. The CDR3, as DNA: TGTGCCAGCAGCTTAGGGGGGCTCGGCTATGGCTACACCTTC. The full variable domain, rest sourced from reference TRBV7-2 and TRBJ1-2, is GAGVSQSPSNKVTEKGKDVELRCDPISGHTALYWYRQSLGQGLEFLIYFQGNSAPDKSGLPSDRFSAERTGGSVSTLTIQRTQQEDSAVYLCASSLGGLGYGYTFGSGTRLTVV.

The chain employs TRBV2 and TRBJ1-2; the match to TRBD1 covers 9 bases. CDR3 length: 16 amino acids. V was clipped by 4 bases and J by 4 bases; unmatched bases: 10. CDR1 SNHLY and CDR2 FYNNEI come from the germline V gene. CDR3 amino acids: CASSATSGTGLYGYTF. The CDR3 region has the DNA TGTGCCAGCAGTGCGACCTCCGGGACAGGGCTCTATGGCTACACCTTC. The full variable domain, rest sourced from reference TRBV2 and TRBJ1-2, is EPEVTQTPSHQVTQMGQEVILRCVPISNHLYFYWYRQILGQKVEFLVSFYNNEISEKSEIFDDQFSVERPDGSNFTLKIRSTKLEDSAMYFCASSATSGTGLYGYTFGSGTRLTVV.

V gene TRBV11-2 combines with J gene TRBJ2-1, with 7 bases aligning to TRBD2. Germline CDR1 reads SGHAT; CDR2 reads FQNNGV. CDR3 size: 17 residues. J was trimmed by 1 base and V by 1 base; bases with no gene match: 7. The CDR3 region is CASSLVGRGSSYNEQFF. The CDR3, as DNA: TGTGCCAGCAGCTTAGTAGGGCGCGGGAGTTCCTACAATGAGCAGTTCTTC.

The chain combines TRBV28 with TRBJ2-4, with 13 nucleotides matching TRBD2. This CDR3 comprises 17 residues. Germline CDR1 reads MDHEN; CDR2 reads SYDVKM. V was clipped by 2 bases and J by 0 bases; unmatched bases: 1. CDR3 loop: CASSLTSGGVAKNIQYF. CDR3 sequence (DNA): TGTGCCAGCAGTTTAACTAGCGGGGGGGTAGCCAAAAACATTCAGTACTTC. Complete variable domain (other parts from reference TRBV28 and TRBJ2-4): DVKVTQSSRYLVKRTGEKVFLECVQDMDHENMFWYRQDPGLGLRLIYFSYDVKMKEKGDIPEGYSVSREKKERFSLILESASTNQTSMYLCASSLTSGGVAKNIQYFGAGTRLSVL.

This chain connects TRBV6-5 to TRBJ1-2, with D maybe TRBD1 (6 bases). V dropped 2 bases and J dropped 3 bases, with 7 bases sitting between them. From germline, CDR1 is MNHEY and CDR2 SVGAGI. The CDR3 loop spans 13 amino acids. CDR3 residues: CASSYGQHYGYTF. DNA of the CDR3: TGTGCCAGCAGTTACGGACAGCACTATGGCTACACCTTC.

V gene TRBV5-4 combines with J gene TRBJ2-1; the match to TRBD2 covers 12 bases. CDR1 and CDR2 from the germline V gene are SGHNT and YYREEE (reference sequence). The CDR3 runs 16 residues. V shed 0 bases, J shed 7 bases, and the junction held 5 bases outside the gene matches. For the CDR3, the DNA is TGTGCCAGCAGCTTGGAGTCTAGCGGGAGGGGAAATGAGCAGTTCTTC. Amino acid sequence: CASSLESSGRGNEQFF.

V and J are TRBV18 and TRBJ1-5, with 11 bases identical to TRBD1. Per the germline V gene, CDR1 is KGHSH and CDR2 is LQKENI. The CDR3 is 14 amino acids. Germline trimming cut 5 bases from V and 5 bases from J; bases unmatched to any gene: 2. Here the CDR3 reads CASSGQGADQPQHF. As DNA, the CDR3 is TGTGCCAGCTCAGGACAGGGGGCGGATCAGCCCCAGCATTTT.

In this sample, this clone turned up a few times. The V call is TRBV23-1, the J call TRBJ1-2; 12 bases are shared with TRBD1. TRBV23-1 has ORF status, its function being uncertain. This CDR3 comprises 14 residues. With 2 bases clipped from V and 8 bases from J, the junction kept 3 bases outside the gene matches. CDR3 sequence: CASSQRDRGRGYTF. The DNA for the CDR3 is TGCGCCAGCAGTCAACGGGACAGGGGGCGAGGCTACACCTTC.